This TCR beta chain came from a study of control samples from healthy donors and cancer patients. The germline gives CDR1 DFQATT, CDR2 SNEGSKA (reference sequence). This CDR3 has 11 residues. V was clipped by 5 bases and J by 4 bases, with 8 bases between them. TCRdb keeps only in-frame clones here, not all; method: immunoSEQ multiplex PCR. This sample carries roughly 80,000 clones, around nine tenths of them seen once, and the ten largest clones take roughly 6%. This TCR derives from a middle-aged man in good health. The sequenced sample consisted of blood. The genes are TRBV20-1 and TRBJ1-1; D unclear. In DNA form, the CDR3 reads TGCAGTGCTGTACAGTCCACTGAAGCTTTCTTT. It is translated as CSAVQSTEAFF.